This TCR beta chain was profiled in a study of vaccination and CD4 T cells after COVID-19. As regards this clonotype: Antigen unknown.

Sequence data for DNA of cultured CD4+ T cells were generated by the Oncomine TCR Beta short-read assay. TCRdb reprocessed the PCR reads with MiXCR, giving one entry per CDR3 protein. The table includes 15,000 to 20,000 distinct CDR3 sequences, 35% to 50% detected once. The length of the CDR3 is 13 residues. V dropped 2 bases and J dropped 9 bases, with 14 bases sitting between them. CDR1 and CDR2 from the germline V gene are SGHNT and YYREEE (reference sequence). Study-wide findings and caveats: Although the median of SARS-CoV-2-reactive clonotypes rose from 21 to 38, the change was not significant.

Treatment described: approximately nine-day PBMC culture with coronavirus spike peptide pools or control peptides (ViraFEST assay). The TCR originated in a human donor who had recovered from COVID-19. The source material was CD4+ T cells from blood, cultured in vitro, sampled after SARS-CoV-2 vaccination. The V gene is TRBV5-4, the J gene TRBJ1-2, with D possibly TRBD1 on 6 matching bases. Here the CDR3 reads CASSFTDSKRYTF. For the CDR3, the DNA is TGTGCCAGCAGCTTTACGGACAGTAAGCGCTACACCTTC.